The clone carrying this T cell receptor beta chain came up once. Its target is unknown. The data were obtained in a study of PD-1 blockade in classical Hodgkin lymphoma. Study at large: Treatment was intravenous nivolumab, 3 mg/kg every 2 weeks, until progression.

V was cut by 3 bases and J by 3 bases, with 22 bases left in between. From germline, CDR1 is SGDLS and CDR2 YYNGEE. This CDR3 has 17 amino acids. No patient escaped relapse after autologous stem cell transplantation, and brentuximab vedotin exposure varied. Points from the study as a whole: Reports described newly diagnosed patients as having lower baseline TCR diversity than healthy donors. CD4+ TCR diversity climbed significantly by C4D1, unlike CD8+ TCR diversity. Why the repertoires differ is still unclear, perhaps disease activity or prior therapy.

Measured with immunoSEQ multiplex PCR; TCRdb has only the in-frame clones, and not every one. The sample shows 50,000 or so clones, 73% of them seen only once. The sequence was collected from a human donor with classical Hodgkin lymphoma. This rearrangement joins TRBV9 to TRBJ2-7; D is perhaps TRBD1 (5 bases). Material: peripheral blood mononuclear cells (PBMCs), obtained before the second cycle of nivolumab. The CDR3 loop is CASSARPLQLGHYEQYF. The CDR3 coding sequence is TGTGCCAGCAGCGCCCGGCCCTTACAGCTGGGGCACTACGAGCAGTACTTC.